This paragraph reports one TCR beta chain. This clonotype was recorded a few times. The specificity of this receptor is unknown. The sample holds no much larger clone one base away, and base qualities are not on file. The entry originates in a study of blood T cells in healthy people across ages (dated by TCRdb to about 2015). Turning to the overall study: In model experiments, roughly one uniquely barcoded TCR beta cDNA molecule per two T cells was captured by template switching. Using deep sequencing normalized with unique cDNA molecular identifiers, the study measured how TCR beta repertoire diversity changes with age. The donors were split into four age groups: young (average about 16 years), middle-aged (roughly 39), aged (around 67) and long-lived (approximately 80). To avoid experimental bias, donors of different ages were spread randomly across the sequencing lanes. The study analyzed two additional independent replicas of 1 million unique cDNA reads from the same blood draw for two donors, one aged 18 to 30 and one aged 80 or older.

Donors were 30 to 45 systemically healthy Caucasian individuals from Russia aged roughly 6 to 95 years. Each donor gave approximately 9.3 milliliters of peripheral blood, collected into EDTA-treated Vacutainer tubes. PBMCs were isolated by Ficoll-Paque density-gradient centrifugation, with at least 6.5 million obtained per sample. Total RNA was extracted from PBMCs with Trizol reagent, with at least 6 micrograms obtained per sample. For every donor, an aliquot of PBMCs went through flow cytometry to measure the percentages of naive CD45RAhigh/CD27high T cells. Libraries were constructed by 5' RACE. The sample was run on an Illumina HiSeq 2500. A second PCR of about 6 to 12 cycles was run with a J-beta primer mix and a sample-barcoded 5' primer. A unique molecular identifier was introduced onto each TCR beta cDNA molecule by a template-switch 5' adaptor carrying 12 random nucleotides. Each sample yielded at least 3 million CDR3-containing paired-end reads. The Mint cDNA synthesis kit, primed by a TRBC-specific oligonucleotide, was used to synthesize first-strand cDNA from all RNA. All cDNA was treated with uracil-DNA glycosylase and then went through a first 18-cycle PCR with the universal primers M1SS and BC2_uni_R. As for the authors' bioinformatics: Each sample was normalized by randomly selecting 1 million high-quality reads, each carrying a distinct molecular identifier. Reads with shared molecular identifiers were discarded instead of being binned into consensus sequences. MiTCR, run with a Q25 quality threshold and the strictest error-elimination algorithm, handled CDR3 identification, clonotype clustering and error correction. Lower-bound total TCR beta diversity was estimated with a nonparametric unseen species model using Euler transformation. TCRdb reprocessing: public reads trimmed at Q25 with fastp, clones called with MiXCR, in-frame beta chains kept. Rows merge per CDR3 protein into single entries with the most common DNA and genes. None of the V and J calls come from the authors' own analysis; TCRdb made them. This sample holds about 290,000 distinct CDR3 sequences; around 30% were observed only once. Of the sample, over 25% falls within the top ten clones.

CDR1 DFQATT and CDR2 SNEGSKA were looked up in the germline V gene (reference sequence). V loses 3 bases, J loses 4 bases, and the germline ends lie 12 bases apart. Reading from cysteine to phenylalanine, the CDR3 counts 13 amino acids. The CDR3 DNA has 39 bases and is translated from base 1. Paper-wide results and their limitations: Estimates of total diversity based on one million sequenced T cells were considered lower bounds and underestimates. There was a strong correlation between observed TCR beta diversity and the percentage of naive T cells measured by flow cytometry. As age increased, observed TCR beta diversity per million T cells dropped in a roughly linear way, and a significant reduction was already evident by age 40. Conclusive comparison of naive and antigen-experienced compartments was prevented by the profiling of bulk unsorted PBMCs. Compared with the aged group, the long-lived group had more naive CD4+ T cells, fewer expanded clones and increased TCR diversity, suggesting age selection. Donor CMV infection status was unknown, potentially confounding age-related changes in expanded clonotypes.

The sequence joins TRBV20-1 to TRBJ1-2; the best D guess is TRBD1, with 5 bases matching. Material: blood. This receptor was taken from a woman aged 70-85 years in good health. The nucleotides read TGCAGTGCTAGTGCGGGGACGGGCTATGGCTACACCTTC. Translated, it gives CSASAGTGYGYTF.